A selection of T cell receptor beta chains follows, all from one sample in a study of shared clonotypes between healthy human individuals. Sequencing used immunoSEQ multiplex PCR; TCRdb keeps in-frame clones, though not all of them. The sample lists 2 million to 3 million clones; under 95% were seen once. The sample taken for sequencing was naive CD4+ T cells from PBMCs. Receptor source: a man between 18 and 35 years old in good health. Some clones in this sample may be carry-over from other donors' samples. Both conserved end residues are part of each CDR3. A D gene is named only where the DNA matches it firmly. Rows give clone size only sometimes, using once, few, many, or a class for an expanded clone.

>TRBD1|TRBV27|.|TRBJ1-4|17
TGTGCCAGCAGATCCGGACAGGGGGCGGTCGCTAATGAAAAACTGTTTTTT
CASRSGQGAVANEKLFF
>TRBD2|TRBV10-2|.|TRBJ2-7|14
TGCGCCAGCAGTGGCACTAGCGGACTTTACGAGCAGTACTTC
CASSGTSGLYEQYF
>TRBD1|TRBV2|once|TRBJ1-5|15
TGTGCCAGCAGAAGACAGGGGCCTAGCAATCAGCCCCAGCATTTT
CASRRQGPSNQPQHF
>TRBD1|TRBV28|.|TRBJ1-5|16
TGTGCCAGCAGTTTGGGACAGGGGCGAAGCAATCAGCCCCAGCATTTT
CASSLGQGRSNQPQHF
>.|TRBV6-1|.|TRBJ1-4|14
TGTGCCAGCAGACCTCCGAGAATTGGTGAAAAACTGTTTTTT
CASRPPRIGEKLFF
>.|TRBV5-6|.|TRBJ2-6|19
TGTGCCAGCAGCAATGTTGGGGGGAGAACGAGCTCTGGGGCCAACGTCCTGACTTTC
CASSNVGGRTSSGANVLTF
>.|TRBV7-8|.|TRBJ2-1|13
TGTGCCAGCAGCCAAAACCGACTCAATGAGCAGTTCTTC
CASSQNRLNEQFF
>.|TRBV15|.|TRBJ2-7|14
TGTGCCACCAGCCAAGCGGGACAGAACTACGAGCAGTACTTC
CATSQAGQNYEQYF
>.|TRBV28|.|TRBJ1-2|17
TGTGCCAGCAGCAGCGCGGAAACCCCGGGGGATAACTATGGCTACACCTTC
CASSSAETPGDNYGYTF
>.|TRBV19|.|TRBJ2-3|14
TGTGCCAGTAGCCTAAGCGGAGGCACAGATACGCAGTATTTT
CASSLSGGTDTQYF
>TRBD2|TRBV30|.|TRBJ2-2|16
TGTGCCTGGAGTCCTCTGTTTGGGGGGGTTTTAGGGGAGCTGTTTTTT
CAWSPLFGGVLGELFF
>.|TRBV5-1|once|TRBJ2-3|14
TGCGCCAGCAGCTTGGAAGTGAGAACAGATACGCAGTATTTT
CASSLEVRTDTQYF
>TRBD2|TRBV9|.|TRBJ2-1|19
TGTGCCAGCAGCGTAGAAGGACTAGCGGGAGGGAGGTCCTACAATGAGCAGTTCTTC
CASSVEGLAGGRSYNEQFF
>.|TRBV18|.|TRBJ2-1|15
TGTGCCAGCTCACCAGGACAGACCCAAGTAAATGAGCAGTTCTTC
CASSPGQTQVNEQFF
>.|TRBV4-3|.|TRBJ2-7|15
TGCGCCAGCAGCCAAGAGGGGGGTTACTCCTACGAGCAGTACTTC
CASSQEGGYSYEQYF
>.|TRBV30|.|TRBJ1-1|11
TGTGCCTGGAGTACGGAGGGAGAAGCTTTCTTT
CAWSTEGEAFF
>TRBD2|TRBV6-6|once|TRBJ2-7|15
TGTGCCAGCAGTTACGCCCGGGAGGCGGTTTTCGAGCAGTACTTC
CASSYAREAVFEQYF
>.|TRBV30|.|TRBJ1-3|14
TGTGCCTGGACCCTGGGGGCCTCTGGAAACACCATATATTTT
CAWTLGASGNTIYF
>TRBD2|TRBV27|.|TRBJ2-1|18
TGTGCCAGCAGTCCCACCCGTTGGGTTGGCGGGAGACTCTATGAGCAGTTCTTC
CASSPTRWVGGRLYEQFF
>.|TRBV7-9|.|TRBJ2-2|15
TGTGCCAGCAGCCCTAGTCTCTTTAACACCGGGGAGCTGTTTTTT
CASSPSLFNTGELFF
>.|TRBV5-4|.|TRBJ2-2|14
TGTGCCAGCAGCTCACAGGGGAACACCGGGGAGCTGTTTTTT
CASSSQGNTGELFF
>TRBD2|TRBV7-9|.|TRBJ2-1|19
TGTGCCAGCAGCTTAGGGCTAGCGGGACAAGGTAGCTCCTACAATGAGCAGTTCTTC
CASSLGLAGQGSSYNEQFF
>TRBD1|TRBV6-1|.|TRBJ2-3|14
TGTGCCAGCACCGGGACAGGGCTGAGGGATACGCAGTATTTT
CASTGTGLRDTQYF
>.|TRBV25-1|.|TRBJ2-1|16
TGTGCCAGCAGTGAAGGGCTGCCCCCCCCCTACAATGAGCAGTTCTTC
CASSEGLPPPYNEQFF
>TRBD2|TRBV7-9|.|TRBJ2-3|16
TGTGCCAGCAGCTTCTCAACTAGCGGGACCACAGATACGCAGTATTTT
CASSFSTSGTTDTQYF
>TRBD1|TRBV14|.|TRBJ2-2|15
TGTGCCAGCAGCCGTCGGGACAGGTCCACCGGGGAGCTGTTTTTT
CASSRRDRSTGELFF
>.|TRBV7-3|.|TRBJ1-6|13
TGTGCCAGCAGCTTAGCCCCCAATTCACCCCTCCACTTT
CASSLAPNSPLHF
>.|TRBV5-4|.|TRBJ1-2|14
TGTGCCAGCAGCTCTCCGACAGGCCACTATGGCTACACCTTC
CASSSPTGHYGYTF
>TRBD2|TRBV5-8|.|TRBJ2-2|14
TGTGCCAGCAGCTTGTCCGGGAGGGTGTGGGAGCTGTTTTTT
CASSLSGRVWELFF
>TRBD2|TRBV29-1|.|TRBJ2-1|15
TGCAGCGTGTCCGGGACTAGCGGGAGTGGATCTTATCCGTTCTTC
CSVSGTSGSGSYPFF
>TRBD2|TRBV5-1|.|TRBJ2-1|16
TGCGCCAGCAGCTTAAGGCGGGAGGGCCGAGGAGGTGAGCAGTTCTTC
CASSLRREGRGGEQFF
>.|TRBV7-2|.|TRBJ1-1|13
TGTGCCAGCAGCTTTTGGGGGAACACTGAAGCTTTCTTT
CASSFWGNTEAFF
>TRBD2|TRBV11-2|.|TRBJ2-5|14
TGTGCCAGCAGCTATTTAGCGGGTCTAGAGACCCAGTACTTC
CASSYLAGLETQYF
>.|TRBV5-1|.|TRBJ2-2|14
TGCGCCAGCTCCCGTGGGGAGGTGGCCGGGGAGCTGTTTTTT
CASSRGEVAGELFF
>.|TRBV25-1|.|TRBJ2-7|16
TGTGCCAGCAGTGAATATACCGCTTCGGGGAAATACGAGCAGTACTTC
CASSEYTASGKYEQYF
>.|TRBV29-1|.|TRBJ2-4|13
TGCAGCGTTGAGGGGAAGCTCAAAAACATTCAGTACTTC
CSVEGKLKNIQYF
>.|TRBV6-5|.|TRBJ2-7|15
TGTGCCAGCAGTTACATCCCCGCTGGGCCTTACGAGCAGTACTTC
CASSYIPAGPYEQYF
>TRBD1|TRBV18|.|TRBJ2-7|15
TGTGCCAGCTCGCCCGCTGGGACAGGGGTCTACGAGCAGTACTTC
CASSPAGTGVYEQYF
>TRBD2|TRBV9|.|TRBJ2-1|15
TGTGCCAGCAGCGTAGCATCCGGGAGGGGGGATGAGCAGTTCTTC
CASSVASGRGDEQFF
>TRBD1|TRBV18|.|TRBJ2-7|15
TGTGCCAGCTCACCTCGGACAGGCCCCACCTACGAGCAGTACTTC
CASSPRTGPTYEQYF
>.|TRBV29-1|few|TRBJ1-4|12
TGCAGCGTTTGGTCGGGGAATGAAAAACTGTTTTTT
CSVWSGNEKLFF
>TRBD1|TRBV28|.|TRBJ1-1|15
TGTGCCAGCAGTCCGGGACAGGGGGCACCGGCTGAAGCTTTCTTT
CASSPGQGAPAEAFF